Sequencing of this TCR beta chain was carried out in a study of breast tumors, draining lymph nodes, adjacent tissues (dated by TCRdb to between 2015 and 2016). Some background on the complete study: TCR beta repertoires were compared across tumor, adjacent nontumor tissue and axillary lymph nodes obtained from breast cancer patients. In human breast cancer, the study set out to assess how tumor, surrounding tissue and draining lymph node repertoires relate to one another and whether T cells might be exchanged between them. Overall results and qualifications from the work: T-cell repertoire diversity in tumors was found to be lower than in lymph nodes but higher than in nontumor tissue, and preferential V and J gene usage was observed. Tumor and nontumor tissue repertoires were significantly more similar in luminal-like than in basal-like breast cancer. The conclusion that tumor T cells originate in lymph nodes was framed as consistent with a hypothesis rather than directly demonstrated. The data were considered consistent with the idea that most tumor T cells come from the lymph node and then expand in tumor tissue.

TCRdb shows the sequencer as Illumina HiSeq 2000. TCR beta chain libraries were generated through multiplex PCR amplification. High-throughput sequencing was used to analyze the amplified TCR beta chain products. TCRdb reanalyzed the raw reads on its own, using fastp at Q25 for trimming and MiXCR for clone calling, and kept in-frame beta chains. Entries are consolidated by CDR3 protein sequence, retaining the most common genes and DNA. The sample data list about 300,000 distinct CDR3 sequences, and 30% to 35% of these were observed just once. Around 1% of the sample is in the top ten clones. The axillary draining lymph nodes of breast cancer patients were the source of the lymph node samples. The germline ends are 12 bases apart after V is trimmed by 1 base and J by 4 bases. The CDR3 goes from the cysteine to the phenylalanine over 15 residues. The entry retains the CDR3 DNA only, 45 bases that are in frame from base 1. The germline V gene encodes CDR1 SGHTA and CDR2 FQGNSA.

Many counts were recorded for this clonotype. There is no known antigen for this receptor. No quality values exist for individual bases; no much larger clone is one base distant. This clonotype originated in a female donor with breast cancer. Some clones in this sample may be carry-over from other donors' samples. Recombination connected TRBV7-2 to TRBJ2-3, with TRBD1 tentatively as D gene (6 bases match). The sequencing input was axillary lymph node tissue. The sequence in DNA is TGTGCCAGCAGCTTAGAGTACACAGGGTCAGATACGCAGTATTTT. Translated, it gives CASSLEYTGSDTQYF.